A selection of T cell receptor beta chains follows, all from one sample in a study of blood T cell repertoires in COVID-19. Profiling relied on immunoSEQ multiplex PCR, and the TCRdb table lists in-frame clones only, not all of them. Here the sample spans 200,000 to 250,000 clones, roughly 90% being singletons. Source material: peripheral blood. These receptors were taken from a woman aged 45-59 years with acute or convalescent COVID-19. CDR3s include the opening cysteine and the closing phenylalanine or tryptophan. A D gene is named only where the DNA matches it firmly. The size entry is marked missing in some rows and otherwise reads once, few, many or a size class.

j_gene | d_gene | abundance | v_gene | CDR3aa | CDR3nt
TRBJ1-2 | TRBD1 | - | TRBV19 | CASSYSIWTGTFYGYTF | TGTGCCAGTAGTTACAGTATCTGGACAGGGACGTTCTATGGCTACACCTTC
TRBJ2-7 | - | - | TRBV7-2 | CASSLVAGNPSEQYF | TGTGCCAGCAGCTTAGTGGCGGGTAACCCTTCAGAGCAGTACTTC
TRBJ2-3 | TRBD2 | few | TRBV4-2 | CASSQVRGLAGGRDTQYF | TGTGCCAGCAGCCAAGTAAGGGGACTAGCGGGAGGAAGAGATACGCAGTATTTT
TRBJ1-3 | - | few | TRBV27 | CASSWRIGNTIYF | TGTGCCAGCAGTTGGAGGATTGGAAACACCATATATTTT
TRBJ2-1 | TRBD2 | - | TRBV19 | CASSIGGLVGYNEQFF | TGTGCCAGTAGTATAGGGGGACTAGTGGGATACAATGAGCAGTTCTTC
TRBJ2-2 | - | - | TRBV11-2 | CASSASGQNTGELFF | TGTGCCAGCAGCGCGTCGGGACAGAACACCGGGGAGCTGTTTTTT
TRBJ2-3 | - | - | TRBV5-1 | CASSSGVSTDTQYF | TGCGCCAGCAGCTCCGGGGTTTCCACAGATACGCAGTATTTT
TRBJ1-1 | - | - | TRBV11-3 | CASSPWTDNTEAFF | TGTGCCAGCAGCCCCTGGACAGATAACACTGAAGCTTTCTTT
TRBJ1-2 | - | - | TRBV19 | CASSLQPYGYTF | TGTGCCAGTAGCTTACAGCCCTATGGCTACACCTTC
TRBJ2-7 | - | - | TRBV9 | CASNPTGFEVEQYF | TGTGCCAGCAACCCAACAGGGTTTGAGGTCGAGCAGTACTTC
TRBJ1-3 | - | - | TRBV7-9 | CASSSDKSSGNTIYF | TGTGCCAGCAGCTCGGACAAGAGCTCTGGAAACACCATATATTTT
TRBJ1-1 | TRBD1 | - | TRBV3-1/TRBV3-2 | CASRQGDRVHSEAFF | TGTGCCAGCAGACAGGGAGACAGGGTACACTCTGAAGCTTTCTTT
TRBJ2-2 | - | - | TRBV29-1 | CSTEGANTGELFF | TGCAGCACCGAAGGGGCTAACACCGGGGAGCTGTTTTTT
TRBJ1-4 | TRBD1 | once | TRBV30 | CAWSDGTVGGEKLFF | TGTGCCTGGAGTGACGGGACAGTCGGAGGCGAAAAACTGTTTTTT
TRBJ1-6 | TRBD1 | - | TRBV30 | CAWSTGQGGSPLHF | TGTGCCTGGAGTACCGGCCAGGGGGGTTCACCCCTCCACTTT
TRBJ2-3 | - | - | TRBV27 | CASSFGLAYTDTQYF | TGTGCCAGCAGTTTCGGGCTAGCCTACACGGATACGCAGTATTTT
TRBJ1-5 | - | - | TRBV24-1 | CATSDAGQPQHF | TGTGCCACCAGTGATGCCGGGCAGCCCCAGCATTTT
TRBJ2-5 | TRBD2 | - | TRBV5-1 | CASSTGLAGGPRETQYF | TGCGCCAGCAGCACCGGACTAGCGGGAGGGCCGAGAGAGACCCAGTACTTC
TRBJ2-1 | - | - | TRBV6-5 | CASSYSGSSYNEQFF | TGTGCCAGCAGTTACTCCGGGAGCTCCTACAATGAGCAGTTCTTC
TRBJ2-7 | TRBD2 | - | TRBV30 | CAWSQAGGPYEQYF | TGTGCCTGGAGTCAAGCGGGAGGCCCCTACGAGCAGTACTTC
TRBJ2-2 | TRBD2 | - | TRBV19 | CASKTGAGAGELFF | TGTGCCAGTAAGACAGGAGCGGGGGCCGGGGAGCTGTTTTTT
TRBJ2-7 | - | - | TRBV11-2 | CASGKAREYEQYF | TGTGCCAGCGGAAAGGCCAGGGAATACGAGCAGTACTTC
TRBJ1-2 | - | - | TRBV12-3/TRBV12-4 | CASSLTVGGYTF | TGTGCCAGCAGCTTGACAGTCGGCGGCTACACCTTC
TRBJ2-5 | - | - | TRBV29-1 | CSGTRGAKGETQYF | TGCAGCGGGACCCGGGGGGCGAAAGGAGAGACCCAGTACTTC
TRBJ2-5 | TRBD2 | - | TRBV5-1 | CASSLDRGTAGETQYF | TGCGCCAGCAGCTTGGATAGAGGCACAGCGGGGGAGACCCAGTACTTC
TRBJ2-3 | - | - | TRBV6-5 | CASSYSRLAETDTQYF | TGTGCCAGCAGTTACTCTAGGCTAGCTGAAACAGATACGCAGTATTTT
TRBJ1-5 | - | - | TRBV18 | CASSPRTENQPQHF | TGTGCCAGCTCACCAAGGACAGAGAATCAGCCCCAGCATTTT
TRBJ2-3 | TRBD2 | - | TRBV10-3 | CAISEGLAADTQYF | TGTGCCATCAGTGAGGGACTAGCCGCAGATACGCAGTATTTT
TRBJ1-4 | TRBD1 | - | TRBV19 | CASNLGTGLREKLFF | TGTGCCAGTAATTTGGGGACAGGGCTTCGGGAAAAACTGTTTTTT
TRBJ2-7 | - | - | TRBV4-3 | CASSQDLRGGYEQYF | TGCGCCAGCAGCCAAGATCTTAGGGGGGGGTACGAGCAGTACTTC
TRBJ1-2 | TRBD1 | - | TRBV11-3 | CASSLAHTGGNYGYTF | TGTGCCAGCAGCTTAGCCCATACAGGGGGAAACTATGGCTACACCTTC
TRBJ1-2 | - | - | TRBV19 | CASSIGGSGYTF | TGTGCCAGTAGTATTGGAGGGTCGGGCTACACCTTC
TRBJ2-4 | - | - | TRBV29-1 | CSALDRKNIQYF | TGCAGCGCCCTGGACAGAAAAAACATTCAGTACTTC
TRBJ1-4 | TRBD1 | - | TRBV5-6 | CASSLAGQGNEKLFF | TGTGCCAGCAGCTTGGCGGGACAGGGCAATGAAAAACTGTTTTTT
TRBJ1-5 | TRBD1 | - | TRBV10-2 | CASKTGEENQPQHF | TGCGCCAGTAAGACAGGGGAGGAGAATCAGCCCCAGCATTTT